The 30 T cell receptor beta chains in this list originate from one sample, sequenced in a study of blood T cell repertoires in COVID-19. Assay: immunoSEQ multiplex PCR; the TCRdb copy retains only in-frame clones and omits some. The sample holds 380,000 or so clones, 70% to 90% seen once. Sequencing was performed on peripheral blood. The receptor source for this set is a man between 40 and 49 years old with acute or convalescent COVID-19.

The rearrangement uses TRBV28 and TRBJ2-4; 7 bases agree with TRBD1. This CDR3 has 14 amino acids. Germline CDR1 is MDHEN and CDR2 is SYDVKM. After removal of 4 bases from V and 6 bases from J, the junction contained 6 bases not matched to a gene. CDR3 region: CASSSGTAINIQYF. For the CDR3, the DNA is TGTGCCAGCAGTTCCGGGACAGCAATAAACATTCAGTACTTC.

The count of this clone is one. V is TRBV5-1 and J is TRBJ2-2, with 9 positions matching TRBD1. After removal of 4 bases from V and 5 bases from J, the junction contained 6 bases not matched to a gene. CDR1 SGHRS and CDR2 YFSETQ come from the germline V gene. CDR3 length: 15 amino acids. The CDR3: CASSIRQGGTGELFF. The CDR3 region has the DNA TGCGCCAGCAGCATCAGACAGGGGGGAACCGGGGAGCTGTTTTTT.

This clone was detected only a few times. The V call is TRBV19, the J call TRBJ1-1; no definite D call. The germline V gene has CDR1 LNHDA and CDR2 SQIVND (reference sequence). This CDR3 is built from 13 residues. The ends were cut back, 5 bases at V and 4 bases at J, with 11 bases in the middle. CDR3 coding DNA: TGTGCCAGTAGTGGGAGGTTGGCCACTGAAGCTTTCTTT. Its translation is CASSGRLATEAFF.

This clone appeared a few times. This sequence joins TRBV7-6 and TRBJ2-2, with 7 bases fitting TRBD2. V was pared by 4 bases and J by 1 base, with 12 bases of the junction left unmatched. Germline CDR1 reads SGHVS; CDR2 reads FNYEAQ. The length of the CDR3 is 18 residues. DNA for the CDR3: TGTGCCAGCAGCTCCCCCGGCGGGGGAGCGCTGAACACCGGGGAGCTGTTTTTT. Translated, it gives CASSSPGGGALNTGELFF.

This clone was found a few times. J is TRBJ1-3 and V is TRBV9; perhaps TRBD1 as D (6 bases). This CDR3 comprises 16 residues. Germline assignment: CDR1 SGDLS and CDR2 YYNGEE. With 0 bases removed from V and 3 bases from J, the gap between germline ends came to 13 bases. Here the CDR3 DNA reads TGTGCCAGCAGCGTAGGGGCAGGGGTCTATGGAAACACCATATATTTT. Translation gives CASSVGAGVYGNTIYF. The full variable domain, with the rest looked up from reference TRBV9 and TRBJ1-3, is DSGVTQTPKHLITATGQRVTLRCSPRSGDLSVYWYQQSLDQGLQFLIQYYNGEERAKGNILERFSAQQFPDLHSELNLSSLELGDSALYFCASSVGAGVYGNTIYFGEGSWLTVV.

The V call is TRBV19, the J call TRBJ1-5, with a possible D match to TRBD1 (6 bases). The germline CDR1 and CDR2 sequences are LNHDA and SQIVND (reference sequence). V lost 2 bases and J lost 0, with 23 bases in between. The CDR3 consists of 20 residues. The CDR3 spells CASSIIGTNRRGYSNQPQHF. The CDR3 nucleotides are TGTGCCAGTAGTATAATCGGGACAAACCGAAGGGGGTATAGCAATCAGCCCCAGCATTTT.

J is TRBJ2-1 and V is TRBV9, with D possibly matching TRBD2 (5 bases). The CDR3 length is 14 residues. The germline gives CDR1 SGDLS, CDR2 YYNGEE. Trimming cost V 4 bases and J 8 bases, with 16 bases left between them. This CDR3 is CASSKRTAGDEQFF. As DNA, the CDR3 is TGTGCCAGCAGCAAACGGACTGCGGGTGATGAGCAGTTCTTC.

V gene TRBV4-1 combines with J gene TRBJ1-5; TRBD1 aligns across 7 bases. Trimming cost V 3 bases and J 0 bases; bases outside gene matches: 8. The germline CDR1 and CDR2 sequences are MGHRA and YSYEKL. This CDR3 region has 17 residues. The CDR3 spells CASSQSPGQYSNQPQHF. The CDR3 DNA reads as TGCGCCAGCAGCCAGTCCCCGGGACAGTATAGCAATCAGCCCCAGCATTTT.

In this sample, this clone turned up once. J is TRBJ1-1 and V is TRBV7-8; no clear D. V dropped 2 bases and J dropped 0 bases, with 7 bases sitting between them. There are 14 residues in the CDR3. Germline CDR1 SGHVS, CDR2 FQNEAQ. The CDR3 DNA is TGTGCCAGCAGCTTATATAGTCTGAACACTGAAGCTTTCTTT. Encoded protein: CASSLYSLNTEAFF.

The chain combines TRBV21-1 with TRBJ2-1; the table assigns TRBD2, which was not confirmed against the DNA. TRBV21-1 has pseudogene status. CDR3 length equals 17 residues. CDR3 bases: TGTGCCAGCAGCAAAGGACGGGGGGCGGTAACCTACAATGAGCAGTTCTTC. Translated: CASSKGRGAVTYNEQFF.

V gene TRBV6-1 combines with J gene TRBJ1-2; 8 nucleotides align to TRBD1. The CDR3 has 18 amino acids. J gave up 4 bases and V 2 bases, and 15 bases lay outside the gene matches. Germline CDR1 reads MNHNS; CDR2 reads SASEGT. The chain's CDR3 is CASSENAGTGALLYGYTF. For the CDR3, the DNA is TGTGCCAGCAGTGAAAATGCGGGGACAGGCGCTCTTCTCTATGGCTACACCTTC.

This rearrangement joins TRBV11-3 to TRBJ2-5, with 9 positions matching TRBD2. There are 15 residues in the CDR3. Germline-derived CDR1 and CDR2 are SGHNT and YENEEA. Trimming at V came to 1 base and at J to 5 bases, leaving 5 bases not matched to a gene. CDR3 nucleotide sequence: TGTGCCAGCAGCTTAGGGGGACTAGCTCCGGAGACCCAGTACTTC. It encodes CASSLGGLAPETQYF.

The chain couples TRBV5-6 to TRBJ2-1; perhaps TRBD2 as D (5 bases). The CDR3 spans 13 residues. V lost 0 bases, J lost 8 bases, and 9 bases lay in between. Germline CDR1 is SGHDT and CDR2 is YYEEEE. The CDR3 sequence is CASSLGRRDEQFF. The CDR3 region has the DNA TGTGCCAGCAGCTTGGGGCGGCGGGATGAGCAGTTCTTC. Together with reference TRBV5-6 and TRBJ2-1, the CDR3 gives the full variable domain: DAGVTQSPTHLIKTRGQQVTLRCSPKSGHDTVSWYQQALGQGPQFIFQYYEEEERQRGNFPDRFSGHQFPNYSSELNVNALLLGDSALYLCASSLGRRDEQFFGPGTRLTVL.

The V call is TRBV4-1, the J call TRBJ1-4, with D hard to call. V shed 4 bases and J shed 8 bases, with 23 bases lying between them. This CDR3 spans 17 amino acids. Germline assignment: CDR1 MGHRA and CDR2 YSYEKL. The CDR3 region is CASSRINLPGGKEKLFF. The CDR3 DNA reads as TGCGCCAGCAGCCGGATAAATTTGCCAGGCGGGAAAGAAAAACTGTTTTTT.

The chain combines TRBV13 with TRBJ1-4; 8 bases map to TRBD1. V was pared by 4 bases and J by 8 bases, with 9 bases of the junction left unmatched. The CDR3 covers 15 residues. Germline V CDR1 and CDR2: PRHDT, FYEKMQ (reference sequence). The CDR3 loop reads CASSSTGALGEKLFF. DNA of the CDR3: TGTGCCAGCAGCTCGACAGGGGCCTTAGGGGAAAAACTGTTTTTT. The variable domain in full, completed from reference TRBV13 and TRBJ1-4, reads AAGVIQSPRHLIKEKRETATLKCYPIPRHDTVYWYQQGPGQDPQFLISFYEKMQSDKGSIPDRFSAQQFSDYHSELNMSSLELGDSALYFCASSSTGALGEKLFFGSGTQLSVL.

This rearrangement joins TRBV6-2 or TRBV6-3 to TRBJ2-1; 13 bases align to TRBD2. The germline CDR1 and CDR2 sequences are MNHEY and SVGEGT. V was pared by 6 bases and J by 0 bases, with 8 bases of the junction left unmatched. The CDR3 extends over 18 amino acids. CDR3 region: CASSRRTSGSLSYNEQFF. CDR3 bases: TGTGCCAGCAGCCGCCGGACTAGCGGGAGCCTCTCCTACAATGAGCAGTTCTTC.

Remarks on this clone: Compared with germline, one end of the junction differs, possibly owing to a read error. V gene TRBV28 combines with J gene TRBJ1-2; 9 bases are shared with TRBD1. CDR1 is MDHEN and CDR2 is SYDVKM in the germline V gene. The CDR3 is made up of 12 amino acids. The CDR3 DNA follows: TGTGCCAGCAGGGAAGGACAGGGGTCTCCCTCCTTC. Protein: CASREGQGSPSF.

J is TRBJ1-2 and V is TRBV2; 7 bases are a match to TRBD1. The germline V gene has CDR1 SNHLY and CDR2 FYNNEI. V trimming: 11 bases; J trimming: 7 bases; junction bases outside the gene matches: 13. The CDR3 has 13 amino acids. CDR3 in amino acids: CASDQEGAGGYTF. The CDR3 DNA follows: TGTGCCTCAGATCAGGAGGGGGCGGGTGGCTACACCTTC.

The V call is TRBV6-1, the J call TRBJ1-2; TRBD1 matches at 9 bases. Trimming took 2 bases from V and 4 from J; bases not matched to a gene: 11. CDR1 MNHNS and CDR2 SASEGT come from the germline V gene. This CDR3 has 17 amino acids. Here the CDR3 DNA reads TGTGCCAGCAGTGAACCGACCGGGACAGGGTTTAGCTATGGCTACACCTTC. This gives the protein CASSEPTGTGFSYGYTF.

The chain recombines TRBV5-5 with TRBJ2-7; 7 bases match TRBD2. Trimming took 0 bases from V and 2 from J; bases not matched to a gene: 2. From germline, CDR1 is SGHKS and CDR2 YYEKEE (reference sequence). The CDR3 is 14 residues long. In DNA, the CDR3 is TGTGCCAGCAGCTTGGGCGGGGGACCCTACGAGCAGTACTTC. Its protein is CASSLGGGPYEQYF.

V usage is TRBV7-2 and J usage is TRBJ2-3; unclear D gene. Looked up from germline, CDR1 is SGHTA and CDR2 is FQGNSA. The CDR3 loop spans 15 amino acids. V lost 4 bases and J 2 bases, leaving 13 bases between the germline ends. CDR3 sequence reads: CASSSQTSVTDTQYF. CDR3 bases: TGTGCCAGCAGCTCTCAAACCAGCGTCACAGATACGCAGTATTTT. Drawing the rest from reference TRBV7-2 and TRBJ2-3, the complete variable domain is GAGVSQSPSNKVTEKGKDVELRCDPISGHTALYWYRQSLGQGLEFLIYFQGNSAPDKSGLPSDRFSAERTGGSVSTLTIQRTQQEDSAVYLCASSSQTSVTDTQYFGPGTRLTVL.

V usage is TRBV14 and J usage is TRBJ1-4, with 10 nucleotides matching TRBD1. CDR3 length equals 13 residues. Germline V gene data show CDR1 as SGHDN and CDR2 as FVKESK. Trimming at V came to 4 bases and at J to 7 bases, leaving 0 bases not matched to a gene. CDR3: CASSRDRGEKLFF. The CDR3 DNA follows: TGTGCCAGCAGCCGGGACAGGGGTGAAAAACTGTTTTTT.

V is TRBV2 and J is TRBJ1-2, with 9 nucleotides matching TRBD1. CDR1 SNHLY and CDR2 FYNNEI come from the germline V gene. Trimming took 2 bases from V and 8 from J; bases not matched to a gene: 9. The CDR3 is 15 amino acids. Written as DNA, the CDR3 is TGTGCCAGCAGTGAACTAGGACAGGGGAGTAGGGGCTACACCTTC. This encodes CASSELGQGSRGYTF.

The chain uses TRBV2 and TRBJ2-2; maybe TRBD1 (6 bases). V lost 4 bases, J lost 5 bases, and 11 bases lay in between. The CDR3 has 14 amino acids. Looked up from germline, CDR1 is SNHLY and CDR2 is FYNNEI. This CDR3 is CASSAGVGTGELFF. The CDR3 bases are TGTGCCAGCAGTGCAGGGGTCGGGACCGGGGAGCTGTTTTTT. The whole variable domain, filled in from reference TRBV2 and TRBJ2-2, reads EPEVTQTPSHQVTQMGQEVILRCVPISNHLYFYWYRQILGQKVEFLVSFYNNEISEKSEIFDDQFSVERPDGSNFTLKIRSTKLEDSAMYFCASSAGVGTGELFFGEGSRLTVL.

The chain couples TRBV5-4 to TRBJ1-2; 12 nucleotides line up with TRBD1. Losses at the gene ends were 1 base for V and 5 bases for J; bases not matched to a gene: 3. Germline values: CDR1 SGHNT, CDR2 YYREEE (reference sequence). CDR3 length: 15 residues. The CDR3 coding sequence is TGTGCCAGCAGCTTGAGGGACAGGGGGCCATATGGCTACACCTTC. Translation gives CASSLRDRGPYGYTF.

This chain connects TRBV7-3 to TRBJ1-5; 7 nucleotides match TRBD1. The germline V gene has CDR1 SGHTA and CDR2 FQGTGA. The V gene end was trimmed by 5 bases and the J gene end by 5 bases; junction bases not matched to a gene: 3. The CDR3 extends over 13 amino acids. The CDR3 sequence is CASSLDRDQPQHF. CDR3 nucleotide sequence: TGTGCCAGCAGCCTAGACAGGGATCAGCCCCAGCATTTT.

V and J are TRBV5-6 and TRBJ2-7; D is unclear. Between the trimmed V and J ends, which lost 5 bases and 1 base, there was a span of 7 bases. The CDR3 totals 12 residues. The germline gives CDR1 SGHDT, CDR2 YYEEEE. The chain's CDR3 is CASSPGSYEQYF. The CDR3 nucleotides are TGTGCCAGCAGTCCAGGATCCTACGAGCAGTACTTC.

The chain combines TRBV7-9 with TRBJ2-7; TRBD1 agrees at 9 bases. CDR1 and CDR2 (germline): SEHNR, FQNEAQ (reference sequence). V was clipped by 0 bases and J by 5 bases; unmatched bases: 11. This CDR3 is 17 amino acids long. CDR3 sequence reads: CASSLASSQGANDEQYF. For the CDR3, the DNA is TGTGCCAGCAGCTTAGCCTCCTCACAGGGGGCGAACGACGAGCAGTACTTC. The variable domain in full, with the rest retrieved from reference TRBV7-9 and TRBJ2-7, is DTGVSQNPRHKITKRGQNVTFRCDPISEHNRLYWYRQTLGQGPEFLTYFQNEAQLEKSRLLSDRFSAERPKGSFSTLEIQRTEQGDSAMYLCASSLASSQGANDEQYFGPGTRLTVT.

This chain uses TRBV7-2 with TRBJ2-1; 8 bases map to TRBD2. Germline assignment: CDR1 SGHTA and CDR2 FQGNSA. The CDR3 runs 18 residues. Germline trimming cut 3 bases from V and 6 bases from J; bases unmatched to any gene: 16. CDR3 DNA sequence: TGTGCCAGCAGCTTCGCAAGCGGGGGTCCCTCTCTGAGCAATGAGCAGTTCTTC. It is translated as CASSFASGGPSLSNEQFF.

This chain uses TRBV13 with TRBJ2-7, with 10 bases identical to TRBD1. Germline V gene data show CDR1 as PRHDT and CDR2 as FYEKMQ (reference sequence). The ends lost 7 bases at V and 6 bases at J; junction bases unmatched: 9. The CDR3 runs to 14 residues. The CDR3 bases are TGTGCCAGCACCGGGACAGGGGCTTTCGGCGAGCAGTACTTC. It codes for CASTGTGAFGEQYF.